The 26 T cell receptor beta chains below were found in one sample sequenced in a study of T-cell reconstitution after alpha-beta-depleted transplantation in children. Molecular barcoding with unique molecular identifiers was used for the TCRbeta library. TCRdb re-derived calls from the PCR reads in MiXCR, one entry per CDR3 protein. The sample has under 20,000 distinct CDR3 sequences, 10% to 15% seen once. This material consisted of PBMCs, mostly from graft donor cells, taken 60 days after TCRalphabeta/CD19-depleted stem cell transplant. Receptors originate from a female patient aged 2-10 years who had a stem cell transplant for congenital amegakaryocytic thrombocytopenia, so the T cells may come from the graft donor.

This clonotype was seen ten or more times. This chain links TRBV29-1 with TRBJ2-4, with D tentatively TRBD1 (5 bases). Germline-derived CDR1 and CDR2 are SQVTM and ANQGSEA. The V and J ends lost 1 base and 8 bases respectively, with 12 bases between them. The CDR3 length is 13 residues. CDR3 nucleotides: TGCAGCGTTGAAGGTAGGGGCAGCGACATTCAGTACTTC. This encodes CSVEGRGSDIQYF. Combining the CDR3 with reference TRBV29-1 and TRBJ2-4 gives the whole variable domain SAVISQKPSRDICQRGTSLTIQCQVDSQVTMMFWYRQQPGQSLTLIATANQGSEATYESGFVIDKFPISRPNLTFSTLTVSNMSPEDSSIYLCSVEGRGSDIQYFGAGTRLSVL.

This clonotype was detected ten times or more. The chain joins TRBV10-3 to TRBJ2-3, with TRBD1 matching over 7 bases. The CDR3 runs to 14 residues. CDR1 ENHRY and CDR2 SYGVKD come from the germline V gene. V lost 4 bases and J lost 2; bases outside the gene matches: 3. The CDR3 sequence is CAISGGQSTDTQYF. The CDR3 region has the DNA TGTGCCATCAGTGGGGGACAGTCCACAGATACGCAGTATTTT.

This chain uses TRBV7-9 with TRBJ1-2; 7 nucleotides line up with TRBD1. Germline V gene sequence: CDR1 SEHNR, CDR2 FQNEAQ (reference sequence). The CDR3 has 12 amino acids. Germline trimming cut 8 bases from V and 4 bases from J; bases unmatched to any gene: 4. CDR3 nucleotides: TGTGCCAGCCAAGCAGGGGGCTATGGCTACACCTTC. Protein sequence: CASQAGGYGYTF.

The J gene is TRBJ2-3, the V gene TRBV7-9; D is uncertain. Trimming pared 4 bases from V and 6 bases from J, leaving 11 bases between. In germline, CDR1 is SEHNR, CDR2 FQNEAQ (reference sequence). The CDR3 totals 13 residues. Here the CDR3 DNA reads TGTGCCAGCAGCTCCCGTGGTGGTGATACGCAGTATTTT. Translation: CASSSRGGDTQYF.

This chain uses TRBV5-1 with TRBJ2-1; D ambiguous. Germline V gene sequence: CDR1 SGHRS, CDR2 YFSETQ. V gave up 2 bases and J gave up 0 bases, with 12 bases separating them. The CDR3 has 16 amino acids. The CDR3 DNA reads as TGCGCCAGCAGCTTTGGATTCTCAAGCTCCTACAATGAGCAGTTCTTC. This gives the protein CASSFGFSSSYNEQFF.

The rearrangement links TRBV2 to TRBJ2-1; TRBD2 aligns across 16 bases. V was pared by 11 bases and J by 3 bases, with 16 bases of the junction left unmatched. This CDR3 is 19 amino acids long. The V gene's germline CDR1 is SNHLY and CDR2 FYNNEI. In nucleotides, the CDR3 is TGTGCCTTCTGTTTTCCGGGACTAGCGGGAGGGGGGGGCTACAATGAGCAGTTCTTC. As protein: CAFCFPGLAGGGGYNEQFF.

This clonotype counts as large. The rearrangement links TRBV5-1 to TRBJ1-4, with D unclear. Germline assignment: CDR1 SGHRS and CDR2 YFSETQ. The CDR3 contains 15 residues. V gave up 2 bases and J gave up 0 bases, with 8 bases separating them. In nucleotides, the CDR3 is TGCGCCAGCAGCTTACAAGTGCCAACTAATGAAAAACTGTTTTTT. As protein: CASSLQVPTNEKLFF.

Many counts were recorded for this clonotype. The chain employs TRBV12-3 or TRBV12-4 and TRBJ2-2; D is possibly TRBD1 (6 bases). V was cut by 6 bases and J by 5 bases, with 19 bases left in between. The CDR3 runs to 16 residues. CDR3 sequence reads: CASSKYRESGTGELFF. In DNA, the CDR3 is TGTGCCAGCAGCAAGTACAGGGAGAGTGGAACCGGGGAGCTGTTTTTT.

This clonotype was counted many times. The rearrangement links TRBV29-1 to TRBJ2-7, with 9 bases fitting TRBD2. CDR1 is SQVTM and CDR2 is ANQGSEA in the germline V gene. Trimming cost V 3 bases and J 6 bases; bases outside gene matches: 6. This CDR3 is built from 13 residues. The CDR3 nucleotides are TGCAGCGTTGACGGTAGCGGGAGAAGCGAGCAGTACTTC. This codes for CSVDGSGRSEQYF.

At least ten counts were recorded for this clonotype. This rearrangement joins TRBV5-1 to TRBJ2-7, with D tentatively TRBD2 (5 bases). V lost 1 base and J 3 bases, leaving 5 bases between the germline ends. CDR1 is SGHRS and CDR2 is YFSETQ in the germline V gene. This CDR3 has 12 residues. CDR3 sequence (DNA): TGCGCCAGCAGCTTGACTAGCTACGAGCAGTACTTC. Its protein product is CASSLTSYEQYF.

V and J are TRBV6-2 or TRBV6-3 and TRBJ2-3; D remains ambiguous. CDR3 length: 16 residues. V was pared by 5 bases and J by 4 bases, with 19 bases between. Germline V gene lookup returns CDR1 MNHEY and CDR2 SVGEGT. The CDR3 protein is CASSPSATLTPDTQYF. The CDR3 region has the DNA TGTGCCAGCAGTCCATCGGCGACCCTTACACCAGATACGCAGTATTTT.

The gene calls are TRBV29-1 and TRBJ2-5, with 13 bases lining up with TRBD2. CDR3 length: 14 amino acids. Losses at the gene ends were 3 bases for V and 5 bases for J; bases not matched to a gene: 3. Germline loops: CDR1 SQVTM, CDR2 ANQGSEA. CDR3 region: CSVDTSGRAETQYF. The DNA for the CDR3 is TGCAGCGTTGATACTAGCGGGAGGGCGGAGACCCAGTACTTC. Full variable domain (outside the CDR3, taken from reference TRBV29-1 and TRBJ2-5): SAVISQKPSRDICQRGTSLTIQCQVDSQVTMMFWYRQQPGQSLTLIATANQGSEATYESGFVIDKFPISRPNLTFSTLTVSNMSPEDSSIYLCSVDTSGRAETQYFGPGTRLLVL.

This clonotype appeared many times. The V and J genes are TRBV20-1 and TRBJ2-5, with a possible D match to TRBD2 (5 bases). V was trimmed by 0 bases and J by 9 bases, leaving 23 bases between them. This CDR3 spans 16 amino acids. Germline V gives CDR1 DFQATT, CDR2 SNEGSKA (reference sequence). In DNA form, the CDR3 reads TGCAGTGCTAGAGATTCCGGGGAGACTACCTCCCGGGCCCAGTACTTC. Translated: CSARDSGETTSRAQYF.

V usage is TRBV3-1 and J usage is TRBJ2-3, with no clear D. CDR1 and CDR2 from the germline V gene are LGHDT and YNNKEL (reference sequence). The CDR3 consists of 13 residues. Trimming took 1 base from V and 10 from J, leaving 12 bases between them. CDR3 region: CASSQAPFVPQYF. In DNA form, the CDR3 reads TGTGCCAGCAGCCAAGCCCCCTTCGTCCCGCAGTATTTT.

By sample share, this clonotype is medium-sized. The CDR3 DNA follows: TGTGCCAGCAGTCAGTACAGGGGCGACGGGTACGAGCAGTACTTC. Translated, it gives CASSQYRGDGYEQYF. The chain couples TRBV6-5 to TRBJ2-7; 7 bases fit TRBD1. V lost 5 bases to trimming and J lost 4 bases; unmatched junction nucleotides: 11. There are 15 residues in the CDR3. The V gene's germline CDR1 is MNHEY and CDR2 SVGAGI.

Concerning this clonotype itself: At one boundary the junction diverges from the germline segment, which might be a read error. The genes are TRBV27 and TRBJ2-2; D unclear. Germline-derived CDR1 and CDR2 are MNHEY and SMNVEV (reference sequence). The CDR3 totals 13 residues. The DNA of the CDR3 is TGTGCCAGTCGCTCGGTGAACACCAGGGAGCTGTTTTTT. The encoded protein is CASRSVNTRELFF.

The V gene is TRBV7-9, the J gene TRBJ2-5; TRBD2 matches 7 bases. Trimming removed 1 base from V and 3 bases from J; junction bases left unmatched: 8. The germline CDR1 and CDR2 sequences are SEHNR and FQNEAQ (reference sequence). This CDR3 comprises 16 residues. The CDR3 is CASSLVSSGRKETQYF. DNA for the CDR3: TGTGCCAGCAGCTTAGTATCTAGCGGCAGGAAAGAGACCCAGTACTTC.

This clonotype was found many times. The rearrangement joins TRBV24-1 to TRBJ2-2; D gene ambiguous. The V gene's germline CDR1 is KGHDR and CDR2 SFDVKD. CDR3 length: 13 amino acids. Trimming cost V 9 bases and J 0 bases, with 7 bases left between them. CDR3 in amino acids: CATESPNTGELFF. The CDR3 DNA reads as TGTGCCACCGAGTCCCCGAACACCGGGGAGCTGTTTTTT.

There are many counts of this clonotype. The chain joins TRBV4-2 to TRBJ1-2; 10 nucleotides agree with TRBD1. J lost 0 bases, V lost 0 bases, and 4 bases had no gene match. The CDR3 loop spans 17 amino acids. Germline V gene sequence: CDR1 LGHNA, CDR2 YNFKEQ. CDR3 amino acids: CASSQEPGTGANYGYTF. In DNA form, the CDR3 reads TGTGCCAGCAGCCAAGAGCCCGGGACAGGGGCTAACTATGGCTACACCTTC.

This clonotype was seen many times. The chain employs TRBV6-2 or TRBV6-3 and TRBJ2-1; unclear D gene. The germline CDR1 and CDR2 sequences are MNHEY and SVGEGT. The CDR3 contains 16 residues. V was clipped by 6 bases and J by 8 bases, with 23 bases between them. DNA for the CDR3: TGTGCCAGCAGCCCCGGAGCGAGGACGTTCGGCGATGAGCAGTTCTTC. Encoded protein: CASSPGARTFGDEQFF.

In this sample, this clonotype turned up many times. This chain uses TRBV3-1 with TRBJ2-7; 10 positions match TRBD2. This CDR3 has 16 residues. V dropped 5 bases and J dropped 3; count of bases not matched to a gene: 10. Germline CDR1 reads LGHDT; CDR2 reads YNNKEL (reference sequence). The CDR3 DNA sequence: TGTGCCAGCAGCTCAGGGTGGGCTAGCGGGAGCTACGAGCAGTACTTC. Its protein product is CASSSGWASGSYEQYF.

The rearrangement joins TRBV18 to TRBJ1-6; D is uncertain. V lost 1 base, J lost 7 bases, and 14 bases lay in between. Per the germline V gene, CDR1 is KGHSH and CDR2 is LQKENI. The CDR3 runs 16 residues. CDR3: CASSPLYRAANSPLHF. CDR3 DNA: TGTGCCAGCTCACCACTCTATCGAGCGGCGAATTCACCCCTCCACTTT.

This clonotype is termed medium-sized (0.01 to 0.1%). The gene calls are TRBV20-1 and TRBJ1-3, with D hard to call. CDR3 length: 14 amino acids. The germline V gene encodes CDR1 DFQATT and CDR2 SNEGSKA (reference sequence). The V and J ends lost 6 bases and 0 bases respectively, with 12 bases between them. This CDR3 reads CSAPDGLSGNTIYF. CDR3 DNA: TGCAGTGCCCCGGACGGACTCTCTGGAAACACCATATATTTT.

This clonotype was seen many times. CDR3: CASSVSGQANTGELFF. Written as DNA, the CDR3 is TGTGCCAGCAGCGTATCGGGACAGGCCAACACCGGGGAGCTGTTTTTT. The chain is built from TRBV9 and TRBJ2-2, with 8 nucleotides matching TRBD1. Per germline, CDR1 SGDLS and CDR2 YYNGEE. The CDR3 loop spans 16 amino acids. V shed 1 base, J shed 2 bases, and the junction held 4 bases outside the gene matches.

V gene TRBV12-3 or TRBV12-4 combines with J gene TRBJ1-1; D is perhaps TRBD1 (6 bases). The CDR3 sequence is 15 residues long. Trimming removed 1 base from V and 4 bases from J, with 13 bases in between. The DNA of the CDR3 is TGTGCCAGCAGTTTAGTGGGACTCAGGGGCACTGAAGCTTTCTTT. It codes for CASSLVGLRGTEAFF.

The table lists this clonotype with many counts. The chain is built from TRBV9 and TRBJ2-3; D remains ambiguous. The length of the CDR3 is 17 residues. Germline CDR1 and CDR2: SGDLS and YYNGEE. V was clipped by 3 bases and J by 3 bases, with 20 bases between them. The CDR3 region is CASSGRGSVAETDTQYF. DNA for the CDR3: TGTGCCAGCAGCGGACGTGGTTCGGTGGCGGAGACAGATACGCAGTATTTT.